This T cell receptor (beta chain) was captured by sequencing in a study of somatic mutations in cytotoxic T cells in rheumatoid arthritis. Looking at the study overall: Nearly 100% purity was obtained when some V beta antibody-stained T-cell populations were flow-sorted; these included V beta1+ cells sequenced for TCRB.

V lost 2 bases and J lost 0, with 17 bases in between. This CDR3 has 18 amino acids. Looked up from germline, CDR1 is MDHEN and CDR2 is SYDVKM. Using immunoSEQ multiplex PCR, the repertoire was profiled, and TCRdb retains in-frame clones only, with some absent. The sample contains tens of thousands of clones, roughly 80% of which appear only once. About this clone: What it binds is not known.

Notes on the study in general: Only rheumatoid arthritis patients, not healthy controls, showed CD8+ clonality increasing with age. Comparison of CD8+ T-cell clonality between rheumatoid arthritis patients and age-matched healthy controls yielded no significant difference.

The chain employs TRBV28 and TRBJ2-4, with D possibly called TRBD1 or TRBD2 (5 bases each). The receptor's source is a man aged 35 to 55 in good health. Sequenced sample: CD8+ T cells sorted from blood. The CDR3 sequence is CASSLTGAHGVAKNIQYF. The DNA for the CDR3 is TGTGCCAGCAGTTTAACCGGGGCTCACGGGGTAGCCAAAAACATTCAGTACTTC.